This TCR beta chain appears in the sequencing data of a study of CD8 T cells in Susac syndrome. Random-hexamer reverse transcription was applied to roughly 0.5 to 1 ug RNA. Each CDR3 protein is one row after TCRdb ran MiXCR on the immunoSEQ multiplex PCR reads. In the table there are more than 150,000 distinct CDR3 sequences, just under 95% of which are singletons. This clonotype was obtained from a human donor in good health. What was sequenced was CD4+ T cells from PBMCs.

CDR3 in amino acids: CASSLQMDRGDSPLHF. The DNA for the CDR3 is TGCGCCAGCAGCCTTCAAATGGACAGGGGTGATTCACCCCTCCACTTT. The chain joins TRBV4-3 to TRBJ1-6, with 9 bases lining up with TRBD1. The CDR3 runs to 16 residues. The V and J ends lost 4 bases and 8 bases, in that order; junction bases with no gene match: 9. Germline values: CDR1 LGHNA, CDR2 YSLEER.